This is a list of T cell receptor beta chains from one sample in a study of cytomegalovirus exposure and HLA in healthy donors. TCRdb keeps only in-frame clones here, not all; method: immunoSEQ multiplex PCR. The sample consists of 110,000 to 150,000 clones, around 75% of them appearing once. Material for sequencing was PBMCs. All receptors come from a female donor in good health and CMV-seronegative. CDR3s include the opening cysteine and the closing phenylalanine or tryptophan. A D gene is named only where the DNA matches it firmly. Rows give clone size only sometimes, using once, few, many, or a class for an expanded clone.

clone size | J gene | D gene | V gene | CDR3 DNA | CDR3 protein
NA | TRBJ1-2 | NA | TRBV9 | TGTGCCAGCTCTCTTAGTGGACTGGGAGCCTATGGCTACACCTTC | CASSLSGLGAYGYTF
NA | TRBJ1-6 | TRBD1 | TRBV5-1 | TGCGCCAGCAGCCCGGAAGGGACAGGGCACTCACCCCTCCACTTT | CASSPEGTGHSPLHF
NA | TRBJ2-1 | TRBD2 | TRBV28 | TGTGCCAGCAGAATGGGACTAGCTGGAAATGAGCAGTTCTTC | CASRMGLAGNEQFF
NA | TRBJ1-4 | NA | TRBV5-1 | TGCGCCAGCAGCTTGGCCCGCTCACAGGGAACTAATGAAAAACTGTTTTTT | CASSLARSQGTNEKLFF
NA | TRBJ1-1 | NA | TRBV5-1 | TGCGCCAGCAGCTTGTTGGCAGTGAACACTGAAGCTTTCTTT | CASSLLAVNTEAFF
NA | TRBJ2-7 | NA | TRBV7-3 | TGTGCCAGCAGCTTACAGGGAACTACCTCCTACGAGCAGTACTTC | CASSLQGTTSYEQYF
NA | TRBJ1-1 | NA | TRBV28 | TGTGCCAGCAGTAACGGGGGATTCACTGAAGCTTTCTTT | CASSNGGFTEAFF
few | TRBJ2-7 | TRBD2 | TRBV25-1 | TGTGCCAGCAGTCAGGGACTAGCGGCCTCCTACGAGCAGTACTTC | CASSQGLAASYEQYF
NA | TRBJ2-7 | NA | TRBV2 | TGTGCCAGCAGTGAACCGGGACAAAGGTCCTACGAGCAGTACTTC | CASSEPGQRSYEQYF
few | TRBJ1-1 | NA | TRBV28 | TGTGCCAGCAGTTTCAGGGCCCTTGGAACTGAAGCTTTCTTT | CASSFRALGTEAFF
NA | TRBJ1-1 | NA | TRBV7-9 | TGTGCCAGCAGCCCCGACAGCACTGAAGCTTTCTTT | CASSPDSTEAFF
NA | TRBJ1-3 | NA | TRBV6-1 | TGTGCCAGCAGTGAGGAGGGTTACAATGGAAACACCATATATTTT | CASSEEGYNGNTIYF
NA | TRBJ1-1 | NA | TRBV6-5 | TGTGCCAGCACCTCCGGGTTTGAAGCTTTCTTT | CASTSGFEAFF
NA | TRBJ2-1 | NA | TRBV2 | TGTGCCAGCGAGGGCTACAATGAGCAGTTCTTC | CASEGYNEQFF
NA | TRBJ2-7 | NA | TRBV6-5 | TGTGCCAGCAGTTACCGGGACACCTCCTACGAGCAGTACTTC | CASSYRDTSYEQYF
NA | TRBJ2-1 | NA | TRBV15 | TGTGCCACCAGCAGGGCTTCTAGCAATGAGCAGTTCTTC | CATSRASSNEQFF
NA | TRBJ1-1 | NA | TRBV6-1 | TGTGCCAGCAGCAGACTACTGAACACTGAAGCTTTCTTT | CASSRLLNTEAFF
NA | TRBJ1-1 | NA | TRBV27 | TGTGCCACCTGGACAGTCATGAACACTGAAGCTTTCTTT | CATWTVMNTEAFF
NA | TRBJ1-1 | TRBD1 | TRBV14 | TGTGCCAGCAGAATTTCCAGGGGGAAGACTGAAGCTTTCTTT | CASRISRGKTEAFF
NA | TRBJ1-2 | NA | TRBV5-5 | TGTGCCAGCAGCTTGCGGGGGGCGTCCAGGAAAACCTTC | CASSLRGASRKTF
once | TRBJ1-2 | TRBD1 | TRBV5-1 | TGCGCCAGCAGCCAAGACAGGGACTATGGCTACACCTTC | CASSQDRDYGYTF
NA | TRBJ2-7 | NA | TRBV7-9 | TGTGCCAGCAGCTTAGAGGACAACGAGCAGTACTTC | CASSLEDNEQYF
NA | TRBJ1-4 | NA | TRBV28 | TGTGCCAGCTTACGGGAAAAACTGTTTTTT | CASLREKLFF
NA | TRBJ1-5 | TRBD1 | TRBV5-6 | TGTGCCAGCAGCGCGGGACAGGGGCTCAATCAGCCCCAGCATTTT | CASSAGQGLNQPQHF
NA | TRBJ2-7 | TRBD2 | TRBV5-4 | TGTGCCAGCAGCACAAAAGCGGGAGGGGGGTTGGAGCAGTACTTC | CASSTKAGGGLEQYF
NA | TRBJ2-7 | TRBD2 | TRBV29-1 | TGCAGCGTTGAAGTGGCTAGCGGGAGATACGAGCAGTACTTC | CSVEVASGRYEQYF
once | TRBJ1-1 | NA | TRBV7-9 | TGTGCCAGCAGCTTAGGGAGGTTGGAAGCTTTCTTT | CASSLGRLEAFF
NA | TRBJ2-1 | TRBD1 | TRBV30 | TGTGCCTGGTCAACAGGGGTTTTAGTCAATGAGCAGTTCTTC | CAWSTGVLVNEQFF
NA | TRBJ1-5 | NA | TRBV19 | TGTGCCAGTACCACAGGGATTAGCAATCAGCCCCAGCATTTT | CASTTGISNQPQHF
few | TRBJ2-7 | TRBD1 | TRBV28 | TGTGCCAGCAGTTTCCCCAGTACAGGGGGCTACGAGCAGTACTTC | CASSFPSTGGYEQYF
few | TRBJ2-7 | NA | TRBV19 | TGTGCCAGTAGTATAGATCCTCACAGCTACGAGCAGTACTTC | CASSIDPHSYEQYF
NA | TRBJ2-1 | TRBD1 | TRBV28 | TGTGCCAGCAGTTTTACAGGGGACAATGAGCAGTTCTTC | CASSFTGDNEQFF
NA | TRBJ1-1 | NA | TRBV14 | TGTGCCAGCAGCCAAGATTGGAGCACTGAAGCTTTCTTT | CASSQDWSTEAFF
NA | TRBJ2-3 | TRBD1 | TRBV28 | TGTGCCGGGGGATCTCCCGGGACAGGGAATACGCAGTATTTT | CAGGSPGTGNTQYF
NA | TRBJ1-6 | TRBD1 | TRBV29-1 | TGCAGCGTTGAAGATCGGGCAGGGGGCCAGAGCTCCTATAATTCACCCCTCCACTTT | CSVEDRAGGQSSYNSPLHF
NA | TRBJ2-1 | TRBD2 | TRBV4-2 | TGTGCCAGCAGCCCAGGACTAGCGGAAAGCTCCTACAATGAGCAGTTCTTC | CASSPGLAESSYNEQFF
NA | TRBJ2-7 | TRBD2 | TRBV27 | TGTGCCAGCAGTTTATTTGGACTAGCGGACTCCTACGAGCAGTACTTC | CASSLFGLADSYEQYF
few | TRBJ1-5 | TRBD1 | TRBV19 | TGTGCCAGTAGTATTCTGACAGGGATTGGCAATCAGCCCCAGCATTTT | CASSILTGIGNQPQHF
once | TRBJ1-2 | TRBD1 | TRBV2 | TGTGCCAACAGGGGATTACAGGGCCTGGTTGGCTACACCTTC | CANRGLQGLVGYTF
NA | TRBJ1-1 | NA | TRBV10-3 | TGTGCCATCCAGCTAGGGGCCCGCACTGAAGCTTTCTTT | CAIQLGARTEAFF
NA | TRBJ1-1 | NA | TRBV5-1 | TGCGCCAGCAGCTTGTACAGCCAGAACACTGAAGCTTTCTTT | CASSLYSQNTEAFF
NA | TRBJ1-2 | TRBD1 | TRBV6-6 | TGTGCCAGCAGTTACTCGTACGAGGGGGCAAATGGCTACACCTTC | CASSYSYEGANGYTF
NA | TRBJ2-1 | NA | TRBV6-5 | TGTGCCAGCAGTTACTCGAGCAGCGGGTTGCAGTTCTTC | CASSYSSSGLQFF
NA | TRBJ2-1 | NA | TRBV29-1 | TGCAGCGTTGATCCTTACAATGAGCAGTTCTTC | CSVDPYNEQFF
once | TRBJ2-3 | NA | TRBV29-1 | TGCAGCGCTCGGAGGGTTGATACGCAGTATTTT | CSARRVDTQYF